This entry describes one T cell receptor beta chain. These data belong to a study of glioma-infiltrating T cells after dendritic cell vaccination. The germline gives CDR1 MNHEY, CDR2 SVGAGI. The CDR3 is 13 amino acids. Trimming took 9 bases from V and 0 from J, leaving 12 bases between them. Time point specified: after dendritic cell vaccination, including at tumor progression/relapse. Autologous tumor lysate was loaded overnight onto monocyte-derived dendritic cells grown seven to eight days with IL-4 and GM-CSF. TCRdb keeps only in-frame clones here, not all; method: immunoSEQ multiplex PCR. The repertoire holds more than 1,000 clones, roughly four fifths seen once, with 8.2% in the top ten.

This clonotype was obtained from a human donor with glioblastoma. V usage is TRBV6-5 and J usage is TRBJ2-7, with unresolved D. The material sequenced was tumor tissue, taken after dendritic cell vaccination. The CDR3 DNA sequence: TGTGCCAGTGGTGGTCCAGACTCCTACGAGCAGTACTTC. It specifies CASGGPDSYEQYF.